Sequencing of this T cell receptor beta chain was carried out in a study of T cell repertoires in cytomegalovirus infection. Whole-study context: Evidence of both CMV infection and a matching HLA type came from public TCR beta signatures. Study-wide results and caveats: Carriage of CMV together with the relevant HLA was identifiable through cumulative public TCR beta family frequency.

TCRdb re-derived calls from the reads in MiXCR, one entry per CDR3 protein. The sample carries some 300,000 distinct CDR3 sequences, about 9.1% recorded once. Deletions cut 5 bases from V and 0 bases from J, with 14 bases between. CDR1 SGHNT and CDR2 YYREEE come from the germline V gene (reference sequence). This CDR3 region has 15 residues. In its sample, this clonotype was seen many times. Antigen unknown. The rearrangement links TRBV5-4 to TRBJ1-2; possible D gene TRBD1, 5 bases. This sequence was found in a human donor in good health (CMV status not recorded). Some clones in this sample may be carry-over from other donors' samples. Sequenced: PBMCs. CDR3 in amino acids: CASRLDQGTNYGYTF. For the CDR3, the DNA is TGTGCCAGCAGACTGGACCAGGGAACTAACTATGGCTACACCTTC.